These 10 T cell receptor beta chains share one sample of origin, sequenced in a study of radiotherapy plus CTLA-4 blockade in lung cancer. Here immunoSEQ multiplex PCR was the method, and the copy in TCRdb shows in-frame clones only, minus some. The data contain about 50,000 clones, about four fifths of them singletons. The source was peripheral blood, collected from a patient treated with radiotherapy plus ipilimumab. These receptors originate from a human donor with non-small cell lung cancer whose response to radiotherapy plus ipilimumab could not be evaluated.

This chain joins TRBV7-5 and TRBJ2-7; TRBD1, the table's D call, lacks a check against the DNA. TRBV7-5 constitutes a pseudogene. The CDR3 runs to 13 residues. The CDR3 DNA reads as TGTGCCAGAAGCTTAGACAGCTCCTACGAGCAGTACTTC. Protein: CARSLDSSYEQYF.

V gene TRBV6-1 combines with J gene TRBJ1-4; D is undetermined. V lost 1 base to trimming and J lost 6 bases, with 12 bases between them. This CDR3 region has 15 residues. Looked up from germline, CDR1 is MNHNS and CDR2 is SASEGT. Written as DNA, the CDR3 is TGTGCCAGCAGTGAAGGCTTGGGCAGAGATGAAAAACTGTTTTTT. It encodes CASSEGLGRDEKLFF.

The chain uses TRBV15 and TRBJ1-2; D is possibly TRBD1 (6 bases). The V gene lost 0 bases and the J gene lost 5 bases, with 13 bases spanning the gap. There are 15 residues in the CDR3. Germline V CDR1 and CDR2: LNHNV, YYDKDF (reference sequence). CDR3 DNA sequence: TGTGCCACCAGCAGAGATAGGGGGTGGTCTTATGGCTACACCTTC. This encodes CATSRDRGWSYGYTF.

The V and J genes are TRBV30 and TRBJ2-7, with 7 bases that match TRBD1. There are 11 residues in the CDR3. Germline V lookup: CDR1 GTSNPN, CDR2 SVGIG (reference sequence). Losses at the gene ends were 2 bases for V and 6 bases for J; bases not matched to a gene: 1. In nucleotides, the CDR3 is TGTGCCTGGAGTAACAGGGGCGAGCAGTACTTC. Translation: CAWSNRGEQYF.

The J gene is TRBJ2-1, the V gene TRBV2, with D perhaps matching TRBD1 (6 bases). Germline V gene lookup returns CDR1 SNHLY and CDR2 FYNNEI. V was pared by 8 bases and J by 4 bases, with 18 bases between. The CDR3 loop spans 15 amino acids. The CDR3 spells CASGTDSLLYNEQFF. The CDR3 DNA is TGTGCCAGCGGTACGGACAGCCTGCTATACAATGAGCAGTTCTTC.

The chain employs TRBV19 and TRBJ2-7, with 11 bases identical to TRBD2. V gave up 1 base and J gave up 0 bases; unmatched junction bases: 11. Germline assignment: CDR1 LNHDA and CDR2 SQIVND (reference sequence). The length of the CDR3 is 19 residues. CDR3: CASSIGLLGLADFSYEQYF. The CDR3 region has the DNA TGTGCCAGTAGTATAGGTCTTTTGGGACTAGCGGACTTCTCCTACGAGCAGTACTTC.

The chain is built from TRBV27 and TRBJ1-2, with D hard to call. This CDR3 is 13 amino acids long. CDR1 is MNHEY, CDR2 SMNVEV, per germline (reference sequence). The V gene lost 4 bases and the J gene lost 4 bases, with 10 bases spanning the gap. The CDR3 coding sequence is TGTGCCAGCAGTTCCAGTTCCTTCTATGGCTACACCTTC. This codes for CASSSSSFYGYTF.

The J gene is TRBJ2-1, the V gene TRBV5-1, with 8 bases aligning to TRBD2. The germline CDR1 and CDR2 sequences are SGHRS and YFSETQ. With V trimmed by 0 bases and J by 6 bases, 11 bases remained unmatched. This CDR3 is built from 17 residues. The CDR3 DNA reads TGCGCCAGCAGCTTGGCTCCGACCGGGACTAGGAGCAATGAGCAGTTCTTC. It translates to CASSLAPTGTRSNEQFF. Full variable domain (outside the CDR3, taken from reference TRBV5-1 and TRBJ2-1): KAGVTQTPRYLIKTRGQQVTLSCSPISGHRSVSWYQQTPGQGLQFLFEYFSETQRNKGNFPGRFSGRQFSNSRSEMNVSTLELGDSALYLCASSLAPTGTRSNEQFFGPGTRLTVL.

For the CDR3, the DNA is TGCGCCAGCAGCTGGACTCTACATGGGACAGGCAATACAGATACGCAGTATTTT. Amino acids: CASSWTLHGTGNTDTQYF. V is TRBV5-1 and J is TRBJ2-3; 8 positions match TRBD1. V shed 3 bases and J 3 bases; nucleotides not matched to a gene: 15. The CDR3 is made up of 18 amino acids. Germline CDR1 SGHRS, CDR2 YFSETQ.

V is TRBV5-1 and J is TRBJ1-1; 8 bases fit TRBD1. The V and J ends lost 2 bases and 5 bases, in that order; junction bases with no gene match: 5. Germline V CDR1 and CDR2: SGHRS, YFSETQ. The CDR3 covers 14 residues. CDR3 in DNA: TGCGCCAGCAGCTTCCAGGGGGCGAGGACTGAAGCTTTCTTT. Protein sequence: CASSFQGARTEAFF.